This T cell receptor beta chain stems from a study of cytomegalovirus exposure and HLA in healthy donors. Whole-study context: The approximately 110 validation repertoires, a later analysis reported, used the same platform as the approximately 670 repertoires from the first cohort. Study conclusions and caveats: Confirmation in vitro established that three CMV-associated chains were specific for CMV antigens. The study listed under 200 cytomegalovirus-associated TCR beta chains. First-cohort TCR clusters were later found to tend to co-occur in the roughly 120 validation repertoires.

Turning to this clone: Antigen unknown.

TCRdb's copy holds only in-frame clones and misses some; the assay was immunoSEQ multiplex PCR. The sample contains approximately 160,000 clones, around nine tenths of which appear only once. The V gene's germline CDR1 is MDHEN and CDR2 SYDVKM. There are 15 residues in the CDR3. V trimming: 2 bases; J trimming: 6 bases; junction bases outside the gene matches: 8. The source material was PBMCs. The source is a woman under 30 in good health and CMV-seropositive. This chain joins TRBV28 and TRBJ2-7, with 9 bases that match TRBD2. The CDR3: CASSLPGLAGSEQYF. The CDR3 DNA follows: TGTGCCAGCAGTTTACCGGGGCTAGCGGGGAGCGAGCAGTACTTC.